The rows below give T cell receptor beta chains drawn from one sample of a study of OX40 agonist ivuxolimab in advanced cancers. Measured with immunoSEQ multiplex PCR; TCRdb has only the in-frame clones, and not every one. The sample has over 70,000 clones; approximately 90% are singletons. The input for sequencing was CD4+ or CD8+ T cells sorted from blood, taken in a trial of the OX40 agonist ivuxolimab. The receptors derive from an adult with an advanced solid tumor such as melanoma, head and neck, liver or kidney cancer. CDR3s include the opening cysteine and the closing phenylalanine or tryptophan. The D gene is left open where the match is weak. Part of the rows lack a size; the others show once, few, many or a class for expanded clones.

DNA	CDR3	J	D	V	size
TGCGCCAGCAGCGCGGACAGGGGAACCTACAATGAGCAGTTCTTC	CASSADRGTYNEQFF	TRBJ2-1	TRBD1	TRBV5-1	-
TGTGCCAGCAGCCTGACAGATACGCAGTATTTT	CASSLTDTQYF	TRBJ2-3	-	TRBV5-4	once
TGTGCCAGCAGCCCGAGCGGGAGCTCCTACAATGAGCAGTTCTTC	CASSPSGSSYNEQFF	TRBJ2-1	TRBD2	TRBV5-4	-
TGTGCCAGCAGTTCCCCCGGGACAGGGGGTATAGGCACTGAAGCTTTCTTT	CASSSPGTGGIGTEAFF	TRBJ1-1	TRBD1	TRBV28	-
TGTGCCAGCAGTTTAGAACGGGCTGGGCCCCAGCATTTT	CASSLERAGPQHF	TRBJ1-5	-	TRBV27	few
TGTGCCAGCAGTTTCATAGGGGAGCAGTTCTTC	CASSFIGEQFF	TRBJ2-1	-	TRBV6-5	-
TGTGCCAGCAGTCCCGGGACAGGGGGCACCGGGGAGCTGTTTTTT	CASSPGTGGTGELFF	TRBJ2-2	TRBD1	TRBV27	-
TGTGCCAGCAGTGAAGCTTTGTTAGGCAATCAGCCCCAGCATTTT	CASSEALLGNQPQHF	TRBJ1-5	-	TRBV6-1	once
TGTGCCAGCAGCAATCCAACAGGTAGCTCCTACGAGCAGTACTTC	CASSNPTGSSYEQYF	TRBJ2-7	-	TRBV11-2	-
TGTGCCAGCATCGAAGGGGGCGGCTATGGCTACACCTTC	CASIEGGGYGYTF	TRBJ1-2	TRBD1	TRBV2	-
TGCGCCAGCAGCCAAGATGAGTCTGCGGGACTAGCGATCTACGAGCAGTACTTC	CASSQDESAGLAIYEQYF	TRBJ2-7	TRBD2	TRBV4-1	-
TGTGCCAGCAGCCCCAATGGGGGCAGTATGAACACTGAAGCTTTCTTT	CASSPNGGSMNTEAFF	TRBJ1-1	-	TRBV5-4	-
TGTGCCAGCAGTGTTCCCAATGAGCAGTTCTTC	CASSVPNEQFF	TRBJ2-1	-	TRBV6-1	-
TGTGCCAGCAGCTTGGGGGCAGGGGCTAGCACAGATACGCAGTATTTT	CASSLGAGASTDTQYF	TRBJ2-3	-	TRBV5-6	-
TGTGCCAGCAGTTTAGCGGGAGGGAGTCGTACCTACGAGCAGTACTTC	CASSLAGGSRTYEQYF	TRBJ2-7	TRBD2	TRBV27	-
TGTGCCAGTGGATTAGCGGGAGCCAAAAACATTCAGTACTTC	CASGLAGAKNIQYF	TRBJ2-4	TRBD2	TRBV19	-
TGTGCCAGCAGGGTGGGACTAGCGGTCTACAATGAGCAGTTCTTC	CASRVGLAVYNEQFF	TRBJ2-1	TRBD2	TRBV6-5	-
TGTGCCAGCAGTCCCTCCGGGACAGGGCATTTCAACTTGGTGAACACTGAAGCTTTCTTT	CASSPSGTGHFNLVNTEAFF	TRBJ1-1	TRBD1	TRBV2	-
TGCGCCAGCAGCTCGGGACAGAACTCCAACTATGGCTACACCTTC	CASSSGQNSNYGYTF	TRBJ1-2	TRBD1	TRBV5-1	few
TGCGCCAGCAGCTTCGAGGGTAGTGGGGAGACCCAGTACTTC	CASSFEGSGETQYF	TRBJ2-5	-	TRBV5-1	-
TGTGCCAGTAGTATAGAGACAGGGGGGAATGAGCAGTTCTTC	CASSIETGGNEQFF	TRBJ2-1	TRBD1	TRBV19	-
TGCGCCAGCTCAGACGATCTCCCCTACGAGCAGTACTTC	CASSDDLPYEQYF	TRBJ2-7	-	TRBV10-2	-
TGTGCCAGCAGCTTACGTTCGTACAATGAGCAGTTCTTC	CASSLRSYNEQFF	TRBJ2-1	-	TRBV7-6	-
TGCGCCAGCAGCTACTACTCCTCCGGGACAGCTTCCATGACCCAGTACTTC	CASSYYSSGTASMTQYF	TRBJ2-5	TRBD1	TRBV5-1	-
TGTGCCAGCCGGAGGGGGCGGACAGGGAATGAAAAACTGTTTTTT	CASRRGRTGNEKLFF	TRBJ1-4	TRBD1	TRBV6-5	-
TGTGCCAGCAGCAAACAGGTACCAGCTTTCTTT	CASSKQVPAFF	TRBJ1-1	-	TRBV2	-
TGTGCCACCACCGGGACAGGGGATGGCTACACCTTC	CATTGTGDGYTF	TRBJ1-2	TRBD1	TRBV10-3	-
TGTGCCAGTGCACAGGGGGGCGGAAACACCATATATTTT	CASAQGGGNTIYF	TRBJ1-3	TRBD1	TRBV19	-
TGCGCCAGCAGCGACGAGGGAACAGGGGGCTTTGGCTACACCTTC	CASSDEGTGGFGYTF	TRBJ1-2	TRBD1	TRBV4-1	-
TGTGCCAGCAGTTACAATAACAGGGGAACTGAAAAACTGTTTTTT	CASSYNNRGTEKLFF	TRBJ1-4	TRBD1	TRBV6-6	-
TGTGCCAGCAGTGATTTAGCGGGAGAGACCCAGTACTTC	CASSDLAGETQYF	TRBJ2-5	TRBD2	TRBV6-1	-
TGTGCCAGCAGCTTAGTCGGGGAGAGGACTGAAGCTTTCTTT	CASSLVGERTEAFF	TRBJ1-1	-	TRBV11-3	-
TGTGCCAGCAGCCTACTGGGGGGCTTCAATTCACCCCTCCACTTT	CASSLLGGFNSPLHF	TRBJ1-6	-	TRBV7-3	-
TGTGCCAGTACTGGGGGAGCCGAGAGAAAGTACAATGAGCAGTTCTTC	CASTGGAERKYNEQFF	TRBJ2-1	-	TRBV19	-
TGTGCCAGCAGCGGCCCCGGGACAGTCTCCTACGAGCAGTACTTC	CASSGPGTVSYEQYF	TRBJ2-7	TRBD1	TRBV5-4	-
TGTGCCAGCAGTTCCCGGACAGGGAGGCACGAGCAGTACTTC	CASSSRTGRHEQYF	TRBJ2-7	TRBD1	TRBV28	once
TGTGCCAGCAGCTCTGAAACAGGGGGCGCAGAGACCCAGTACTTC	CASSSETGGAETQYF	TRBJ2-5	TRBD1	TRBV7-3	-
TGTGCCAGCAGCAAAGTGGGGACAGGGCTAACCTACGAGCAGTACTTC	CASSKVGTGLTYEQYF	TRBJ2-7	-	TRBV21-1	-
TGTGCCAGCAGCCCTCTGTCTGGGCGCGGGAACACTGAAGCTTTCTTT	CASSPLSGRGNTEAFF	TRBJ1-1	-	TRBV13	-
TGCGCCAGCAGCTTGCCCGGACAGGGCGACTACGAGCAGTACTTC	CASSLPGQGDYEQYF	TRBJ2-7	TRBD1	TRBV5-1	-
TGTGCCAGCAGCTTGTCGGCGGGAGCCCCCTACGAGCAGTACTTC	CASSLSAGAPYEQYF	TRBJ2-7	TRBD2	TRBV5-6	-
TGTGCCAGCAGTTTGCTAGCGGGAGAGACCCAAGAGACCCAGTACTTC	CASSLLAGETQETQYF	TRBJ2-5	TRBD2	TRBV27	-
TGCGCCAGCACGTGGGACCCCCTAAGGGACGAGCAGTACTTC	CASTWDPLRDEQYF	TRBJ2-7	-	TRBV10-1	-
TGTGCCAGCAGTTTATCCCCGCGACAGCTCGGGGAGCTGTTTTTT	CASSLSPRQLGELFF	TRBJ2-2	-	TRBV27	-
TGTGCCAGCAGCTTGGGCGGAGGCGAGCAGTACTTC	CASSLGGGEQYF	TRBJ2-7	-	TRBV5-4	-
TGTGCCAGCAGCTTAGGGGAGAGGGGCAGTACCGGGGAGCTGTTTTTT	CASSLGERGSTGELFF	TRBJ2-2	-	TRBV11-3	-
TGTGCCTGGAGTGCCGGACAGGGTGCCTACGAGCAGTACTTC	CAWSAGQGAYEQYF	TRBJ2-7	TRBD1	TRBV30	-